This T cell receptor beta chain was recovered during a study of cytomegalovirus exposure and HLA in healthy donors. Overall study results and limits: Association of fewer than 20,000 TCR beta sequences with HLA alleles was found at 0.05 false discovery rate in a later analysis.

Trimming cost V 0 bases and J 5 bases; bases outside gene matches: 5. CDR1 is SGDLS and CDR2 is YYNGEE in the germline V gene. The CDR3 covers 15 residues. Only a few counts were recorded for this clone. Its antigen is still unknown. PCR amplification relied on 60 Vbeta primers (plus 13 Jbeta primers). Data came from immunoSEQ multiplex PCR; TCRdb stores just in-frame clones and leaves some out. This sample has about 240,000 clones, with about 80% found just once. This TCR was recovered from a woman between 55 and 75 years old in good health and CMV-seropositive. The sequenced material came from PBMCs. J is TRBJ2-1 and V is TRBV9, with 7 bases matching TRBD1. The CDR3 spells CASSVGQGVHNEQFF. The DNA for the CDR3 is TGTGCCAGCAGCGTAGGGCAGGGGGTACACAATGAGCAGTTCTTC.